This is a list of T cell receptor beta chains from one sample in a study of blood T cells in healthy people across ages. TCRdb passed the 5' RACE reads through MiXCR, listing each CDR3 protein once. The sample includes over 1.5 million distinct CDR3 sequences, about 50% of them seen just once. Source material: blood. These TCRs come from a woman in her forties in good health. The CDR3 runs from the conserved cysteine through the conserved F or W. D genes are given only for firm matches. Clone size is not always given. Where it is, it says once, few, many or a class for expanded clones.

J gene: TRBJ2-7; D gene: .; clone size: .; V gene: TRBV10-1; CDR3 protein: CASSRERVTDEQYF; CDR3 DNA: TGCGCCAGCAGTAGAGAGCGGGTAACGGACGAGCAGTACTTC
J gene: TRBJ2-5; D gene: .; clone size: few; V gene: TRBV12-3/TRBV12-4; CDR3 protein: CASHISGRETQYF; CDR3 DNA: TGTGCCAGCCACATTTCGGGGAGGGAGACCCAGTACTTC
J gene: TRBJ2-7; D gene: .; clone size: .; V gene: TRBV7-9; CDR3 protein: CASDRGDSSSYEQYF; CDR3 DNA: TGTGCCAGCGATAGGGGGGACAGCAGCTCCTACGAGCAGTACTTC
J gene: TRBJ2-5; D gene: TRBD2; clone size: .; V gene: TRBV7-8; CDR3 protein: CASSTSGLADQETQYF; CDR3 DNA: TGTGCCAGCAGCACATCGGGACTAGCGGACCAAGAGACCCAGTACTTC
J gene: TRBJ2-3; D gene: .; clone size: .; V gene: TRBV20-1; CDR3 protein: CSANRDQERTQYF; CDR3 DNA: TGCAGTGCTAACCGGGACCAGGAAAGGACGCAGTATTTT
J gene: TRBJ2-7; D gene: TRBD2; clone size: .; V gene: TRBV5-1; CDR3 protein: CASSREGFYEQYF; CDR3 DNA: TGCGCCAGCAGCCGGGAGGGGTTCTACGAGCAGTACTTC
J gene: TRBJ1-5; D gene: .; clone size: .; V gene: TRBV28; CDR3 protein: CASSLRQPNQPQHF; CDR3 DNA: TGTGCCAGCAGCCTACGACAGCCAAATCAGCCCCAGCATTTT
J gene: TRBJ2-7; D gene: .; clone size: .; V gene: TRBV28; CDR3 protein: CASSLLDLSYEQYF; CDR3 DNA: TGTGCCAGCAGTTTACTGGACCTCTCCTACGAGCAGTACTTC
J gene: TRBJ1-5; D gene: TRBD1; clone size: few; V gene: TRBV7-4; CDR3 protein: CASSLAPDRDQPQHF; CDR3 DNA: TGTGCCAGCAGCTTAGCGCCGGACAGGGATCAGCCCCAGCATTTT
J gene: TRBJ2-5; D gene: .; clone size: .; V gene: TRBV11-2; CDR3 protein: CASSARLDPQPQYF; CDR3 DNA: TGTGCCAGCAGCGCCAGACTAGACCCCCAGCCCCAGTACTTC
J gene: TRBJ2-5; D gene: .; clone size: .; V gene: TRBV5-5; CDR3 protein: CASSFDGPREIQYF; CDR3 DNA: TGTGCCAGCAGCTTTGACGGACCGAGGGAGATCCAGTACTTC
J gene: TRBJ2-2; D gene: TRBD1; clone size: once; V gene: TRBV7-2; CDR3 protein: CASISRPGQPNTGELFF; CDR3 DNA: TGTGCCAGCATCTCGCGCCCGGGACAGCCGAACACCGGGGAGCTGTTTTTT
J gene: TRBJ2-5; D gene: .; clone size: few; V gene: TRBV6-2/TRBV6-3; CDR3 protein: CASSEYSPTSETQYF; CDR3 DNA: TGTGCCAGTAGCGAATACAGCCCGACCTCGGAGACCCAGTACTTC
J gene: TRBJ2-1; D gene: TRBD2; clone size: few; V gene: TRBV6-5; CDR3 protein: CASSYSWNSGNNEQFF; CDR3 DNA: TGTGCCAGCAGTTACTCGTGGAATAGCGGGAACAATGAGCAGTTCTTC
J gene: TRBJ1-1; D gene: .; clone size: .; V gene: TRBV6-5; CDR3 protein: CASSYSVQVNTEAFF; CDR3 DNA: TGTGCCAGCAGTTACTCGGTACAGGTAAACACTGAAGCTTTCTTT
J gene: TRBJ2-5; D gene: .; clone size: .; V gene: TRBV20-1; CDR3 protein: CSASIFNEQYF; CDR3 DNA: TGCAGTGCTAGTATCTTCAATGAGCAGTACTTC
J gene: TRBJ1-2; D gene: TRBD1; clone size: .; V gene: TRBV20-1; CDR3 protein: CSAPRQGAGGYTF; CDR3 DNA: TGCAGTGCTCCCCGACAGGGGGCAGGGGGCTACACCTTC
J gene: TRBJ2-3; D gene: TRBD2; clone size: .; V gene: TRBV11-1; CDR3 protein: CASSPSGTPDTQYF; CDR3 DNA: TGTGCCAGCAGCCCTAGCGGGACCCCGGATACGCAGTATTTT
J gene: TRBJ2-5; D gene: .; clone size: .; V gene: TRBV5-1; CDR3 protein: CASSLVSAGRETQYF; CDR3 DNA: TGCGCCAGCAGCTTGGTTTCGGCGGGGAGAGAGACCCAGTACTTC
J gene: TRBJ2-5; D gene: .; clone size: .; V gene: TRBV7-2; CDR3 protein: CASSLAPGAGTQYF; CDR3 DNA: TGTGCCAGCAGCTTAGCTCCAGGAGCGGGGACCCAGTACTTC
J gene: TRBJ1-4; D gene: .; clone size: .; V gene: TRBV20-1; CDR3 protein: CSARVVGSYNEKLFF; CDR3 DNA: TGCAGTGCTAGAGTTGTAGGAAGCTATAATGAAAAACTGTTTTTT
J gene: TRBJ1-2; D gene: .; clone size: few; V gene: TRBV12-5; CDR3 protein: CASGLTGTGYTF; CDR3 DNA: TGTGCTAGTGGTTTGACCGGGACAGGCTACACCTTC
J gene: TRBJ2-4; D gene: TRBD2; clone size: few; V gene: TRBV7-9; CDR3 protein: CASSGEGMNIQYF; CDR3 DNA: TGTGCCAGCAGCGGGGAGGGAATGAACATTCAGTACTTC
J gene: TRBJ2-5; D gene: .; clone size: .; V gene: TRBV12-3/TRBV12-4; CDR3 protein: CASSPVGNYVQYF; CDR3 DNA: TGTGCCAGCAGTCCCGTGGGGAACTACGTGCAGTACTTC
J gene: TRBJ2-7; D gene: TRBD2; clone size: .; V gene: TRBV24-1; CDR3 protein: CATSGLAGAYNEQYF; CDR3 DNA: TGTGCCACCAGTGGTTTAGCGGGGGCTTACAATGAGCAGTACTTC
J gene: TRBJ2-1; D gene: TRBD2; clone size: few; V gene: TRBV28; CDR3 protein: CASSVGGSTNEQFF; CDR3 DNA: TGTGCCAGCAGTGTCGGGGGGTCGACCAATGAGCAGTTCTTC
J gene: TRBJ1-5; D gene: TRBD1; clone size: .; V gene: TRBV27; CDR3 protein: CASTTGAQPQHF; CDR3 DNA: TGTGCCAGCACGACAGGGGCTCAGCCCCAGCATTTT
J gene: TRBJ2-7; D gene: .; clone size: few; V gene: TRBV11-2; CDR3 protein: CASSLDRRHEQYF; CDR3 DNA: TGTGCCAGCAGCTTAGACAGGCGGCACGAGCAGTACTTC
J gene: TRBJ2-7; D gene: TRBD1; clone size: .; V gene: TRBV19; CDR3 protein: CASRDRADEQYF; CDR3 DNA: TGTGCCAGTAGGGACAGGGCAGACGAGCAGTACTTC
J gene: TRBJ1-4; D gene: TRBD1; clone size: .; V gene: TRBV4-2; CDR3 protein: CASSQVGDRLREKLFF; CDR3 DNA: TGTGCCAGCAGCCAAGTGGGGGACAGATTACGCGAAAAACTGTTTTTT
J gene: TRBJ2-3; D gene: .; clone size: .; V gene: TRBV2; CDR3 protein: CASSEAFPGITQYF; CDR3 DNA: TGTGCCAGCAGTGAAGCGTTCCCGGGGATAACGCAGTATTTT
J gene: TRBJ1-2; D gene: .; clone size: few; V gene: TRBV7-9; CDR3 protein: CASSASSTAEPNSYGYTF; CDR3 DNA: TGTGCCAGCAGCGCCTCATCGACAGCCGAACCTAACTCCTATGGCTACACCTTC
J gene: TRBJ2-7; D gene: TRBD1; clone size: .; V gene: TRBV13; CDR3 protein: CASSLGQGAVEQYF; CDR3 DNA: TGTGCCAGCAGCTTGGGACAGGGGGCTGTCGAGCAGTACTTC